The entry below describes one T cell receptor (beta chain). This sample stems from a study of blood T cell repertoires in COVID-19. After removal of 5 bases from V and 6 bases from J, the junction contained 7 bases not matched to a gene. This CDR3 has 16 residues. CDR1 and CDR2 from the germline V gene are SGHTA and FQGNSA. The data were produced by immunoSEQ multiplex PCR, yet TCRdb's version contains in-frame clones alone and is incomplete. The sample has approximately 200,000 clones; 70% to 90% are singletons. Sequenced input: peripheral blood. This rearrangement joins TRBV7-2 to TRBJ2-2; TRBD2 aligns across 12 bases. This sequence was found in a man aged 18 to 35 with active or convalescent COVID-19. CDR3 region: CASSHGGLAGAGELFF. CDR3 coding DNA: TGTGCCAGCAGCCACGGGGGACTAGCGGGCGCCGGGGAGCTGTTTTTT.